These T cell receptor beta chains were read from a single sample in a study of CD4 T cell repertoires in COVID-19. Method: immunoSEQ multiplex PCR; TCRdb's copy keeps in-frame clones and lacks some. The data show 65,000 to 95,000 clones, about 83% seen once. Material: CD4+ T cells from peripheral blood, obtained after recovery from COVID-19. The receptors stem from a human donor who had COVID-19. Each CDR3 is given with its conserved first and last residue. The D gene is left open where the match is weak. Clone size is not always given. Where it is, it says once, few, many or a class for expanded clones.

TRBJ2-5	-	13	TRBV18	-	CASSPPVSKTQYF	TGTGCCAGCTCACCACCCGTCTCGAAGACCCAGTACTTC
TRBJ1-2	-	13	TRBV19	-	CASSIAGTYGYTF	TGTGCCAGTAGTATAGCAGGGACGTATGGCTACACCTTC
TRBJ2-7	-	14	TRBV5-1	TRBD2	CASSSTSGIDEQYF	TGCGCCAGCAGCTCGACTAGCGGGATAGACGAGCAGTACTTC
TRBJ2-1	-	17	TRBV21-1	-	CASREVQREGWSNEQFF	TGTGCCAGCAGAGAGGTACAGCGGGAAGGGTGGTCCAATGAGCAGTTCTTC
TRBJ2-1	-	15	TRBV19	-	CASSENRDLYNEQFF	TGTGCCAGTAGTGAAAACCGGGACCTTTACAATGAGCAGTTCTTC
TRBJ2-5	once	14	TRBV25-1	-	CASSDQGSRETQYF	TGTGCCAGCAGTGATCAAGGGTCCCGGGAGACCCAGTACTTC
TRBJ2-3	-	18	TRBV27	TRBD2	CASGRTSGHGGGADTQYF	TGTGCCAGCGGGAGGACTAGCGGGCATGGTGGGGGCGCGGATACGCAGTATTTT
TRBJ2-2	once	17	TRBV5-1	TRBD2	CASSLGIAGGPNGELFF	TGCGCCAGCAGCTTGGGAATAGCGGGGGGGCCCAACGGGGAGCTGTTTTTT
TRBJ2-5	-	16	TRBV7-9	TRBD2	CASSLGQGLAGETQYF	TGTGCCAGCAGCTTAGGTCAAGGGCTAGCGGGAGAGACCCAGTACTTC
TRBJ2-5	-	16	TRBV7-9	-	CASSPRILGTQETQYF	TGTGCCAGCAGCCCGAGGATCCTAGGGACCCAAGAGACCCAGTACTTC
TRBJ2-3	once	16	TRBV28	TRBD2	CASSSPGGVSTDTQYF	TGTGCCAGCAGCTCACCTGGGGGGGTTAGCACAGATACGCAGTATTTT
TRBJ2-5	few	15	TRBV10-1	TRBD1	CASSDPSGGQETQYF	TGCGCCAGCAGTGACCCCTCAGGGGGCCAAGAGACCCAGTACTTC
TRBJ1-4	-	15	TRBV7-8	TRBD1	CASRPTGVPNEKLFF	TGTGCCAGCAGGCCTACAGGGGTCCCTAATGAAAAACTGTTTTTT
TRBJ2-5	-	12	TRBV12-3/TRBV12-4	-	CASSSGRGTQYF	TGTGCCAGCAGTTCGGGACGGGGAACCCAGTACTTC
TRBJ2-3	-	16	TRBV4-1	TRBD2	CASSQDGAGYTDTQYF	TGCGCCAGCAGCCAAGATGGAGCGGGGTACACAGATACGCAGTATTTT
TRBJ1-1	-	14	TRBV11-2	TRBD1	CASSYLDRATEAFF	TGTGCCAGCAGCTACCTGGACAGGGCGACTGAAGCTTTCTTT
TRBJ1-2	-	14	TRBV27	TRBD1	CASSLSTGGYGYTF	TGTGCCAGCAGTTTATCCACAGGGGGCTATGGCTACACCTTC
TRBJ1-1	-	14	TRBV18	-	CASSPAGVNTEAFF	TGTGCCAGCTCACCTGCAGGGGTGAACACTGAAGCTTTCTTT
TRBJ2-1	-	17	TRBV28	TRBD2	CASSLPGTSWAYNEQFF	TGTGCCAGCAGTTTACCCGGGACTAGCTGGGCCTACAATGAGCAGTTCTTC
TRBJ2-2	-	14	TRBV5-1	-	CASSLRQDTGELFF	TGCGCCAGCAGCTTGCGACAGGACACCGGGGAGCTGTTTTTT
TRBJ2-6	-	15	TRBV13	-	CASSLAGNGANVLTF	TGTGCCAGCAGCTTAGCCGGGAATGGGGCCAACGTCCTGACTTTC
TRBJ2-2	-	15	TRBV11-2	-	CASSLEPLAFGELFF	TGTGCCAGCAGCTTAGAACCCCTAGCGTTCGGGGAGCTGTTTTTT
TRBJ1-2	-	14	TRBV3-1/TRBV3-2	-	CASSQGPQGMGYTF	TGTGCCAGCAGCCAAGGGCCTCAGGGAATGGGCTACACCTTC
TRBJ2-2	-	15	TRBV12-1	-	CASSYQGLNTGELFF	TGTGCCAGCAGCTACCAGGGCCTAAACACCGGGGAGCTGTTTTTT
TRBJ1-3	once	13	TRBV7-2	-	CASSTQSGNTIYF	TGTGCCAGCAGTACACAATCAGGGAACACCATATATTTT
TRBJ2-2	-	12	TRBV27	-	CASSLPLGELFF	TGTGCCAGCAGTTTACCCCTCGGGGAGCTGTTTTTT
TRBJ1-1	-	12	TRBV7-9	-	CASSLRSPGAFF	TGTGCCAGCAGCTTAAGGTCGCCCGGAGCTTTCTTT
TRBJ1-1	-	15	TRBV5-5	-	CASSLELRGNTEAFF	TGTGCCAGCAGCTTGGAGTTACGAGGGAACACTGAAGCTTTCTTT
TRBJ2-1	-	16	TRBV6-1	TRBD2	CASSGLAGGQGNEQFF	TGTGCCAGCAGTGGACTAGCGGGGGGGCAGGGCAATGAGCAGTTCTTC
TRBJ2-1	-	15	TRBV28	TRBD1	CASSLTGANNEVQFF	TGTGCCAGCAGTCTGACAGGGGCAAACAATGAGGTGCAGTTCTTC
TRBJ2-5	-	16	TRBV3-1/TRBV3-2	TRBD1	CASSQEDRGIQETQYF	TGTGCCAGCAGCCAAGAAGACAGGGGAATTCAAGAGACCCAGTACTTC